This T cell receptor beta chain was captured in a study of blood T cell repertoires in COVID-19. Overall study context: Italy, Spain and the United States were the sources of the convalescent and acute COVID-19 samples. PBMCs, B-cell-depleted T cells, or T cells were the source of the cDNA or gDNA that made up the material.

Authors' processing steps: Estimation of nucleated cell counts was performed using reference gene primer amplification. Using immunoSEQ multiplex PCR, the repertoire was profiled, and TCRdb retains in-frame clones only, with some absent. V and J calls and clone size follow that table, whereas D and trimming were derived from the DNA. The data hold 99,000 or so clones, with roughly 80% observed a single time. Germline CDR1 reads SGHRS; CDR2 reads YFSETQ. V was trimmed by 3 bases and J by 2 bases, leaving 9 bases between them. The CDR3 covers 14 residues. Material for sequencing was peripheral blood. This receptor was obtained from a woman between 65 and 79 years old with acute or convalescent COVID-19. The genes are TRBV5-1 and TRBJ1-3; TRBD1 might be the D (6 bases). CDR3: CASSSTGAGNTIYF. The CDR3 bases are TGCGCCAGCAGCTCGACAGGAGCTGGAAACACCATATATTTT.